This TCR beta chain was documented in a study of CD8+CD57+ T cells in acquired aplastic anemia. Study summary: The average for DNA from sorted CD4+ and CD8+ cells was roughly 3 ug.

TCR beta VDJ and CDR3 profiling used genomic DNA as template. MiXCR was run by TCRdb on the reads, yielding one entry per CDR3 protein. The sample contains approximately 200,000 distinct CDR3 sequences, about half of which appear only once. Study results and caveats: CD8+ Simpson's diversity did not differ significantly between patients and controls.

The authors sequenced patients whose flow cytometry had shown CD8+CD57+ cell expansion. The patients all had a severe acquired aplastic anemia diagnosis. Untreated patients provided the blood samples, with no therapy given before sampling. The CDR3 runs to 16 residues. With V trimmed by 6 bases and J by 9 bases, 18 bases remained unmatched. The germline V gene encodes CDR1 SNHLY and CDR2 FYNNEI. A word on this clonotype: The target antigen is unknown.

The sequence came from a human donor with aplastic anemia. The sample comprised sorted CD4+, CD8+, or CD8+CD57+ T cells (not recorded which) from PBMCs. The chain has TRBV2 and TRBJ2-5; 8 bases map to TRBD1. CDR3 in amino acids: CASRLAGGASNQPQYF. In DNA form, the CDR3 reads TGTGCCAGCAGACTTGCAGGGGGCGCGAGCAATCAGCCCCAGTACTTC.